These 27 T cell receptor beta chains came from one sample sequenced in a study of OX40 agonist ivuxolimab in advanced cancers. Clones were read by immunoSEQ multiplex PCR, and TCRdb kept only the in-frame ones, dropping some. Among 55,000 to 70,000 clones listed, 85% were seen once. Sequencing was performed on CD4+ or CD8+ T cells sorted from blood, taken in a trial of the OX40 agonist ivuxolimab. The source is an adult with an advanced solid tumor such as melanoma, head and neck, liver or kidney cancer.

V usage is TRBV6-5 and J usage is TRBJ2-7, with D possibly matching TRBD1 (5 bases). The CDR3 contains 15 residues. The V end lost 0 bases, the J end lost 2 bases, and 11 bases lay between the germline ends. CDR1 and CDR2 from the germline V gene are MNHEY and SVGAGI. The CDR3 loop reads CASSYSTDTAYEQYF. The CDR3 coding sequence is TGTGCCAGCAGTTACTCGACGGACACCGCCTACGAGCAGTACTTC.

The rearrangement joins TRBV9 to TRBJ2-2, with 7 bases fitting TRBD1. Losses at the gene ends were 3 bases for V and 1 base for J; bases not matched to a gene: 6. The CDR3 totals 16 residues. Looked up from germline, CDR1 is SGDLS and CDR2 is YYNGEE. CDR3 amino acids: CASSDRTGLNTGELFF. DNA of the CDR3: TGTGCCAGCAGCGATAGGACAGGACTGAACACCGGGGAGCTGTTTTTT. The full variable domain, with the rest looked up from reference TRBV9 and TRBJ2-2, is DSGVTQTPKHLITATGQRVTLRCSPRSGDLSVYWYQQSLDQGLQFLIQYYNGEERAKGNILERFSAQQFPDLHSELNLSSLELGDSALYFCASSDRTGLNTGELFFGEGSRLTVL.

V and J are TRBV7-2 and TRBJ2-7; TRBD2 matches at 8 bases. Losses at the gene ends were 7 bases for V and 5 bases for J; bases not matched to a gene: 13. From germline, CDR1 is SGHTA and CDR2 FQGNSA. CDR3 length: 15 amino acids. CDR3 sequence (DNA): TGTGCCAGCAATTTGGCGGGAGGCTTTTTCCACGAGCAGTACTTC. Its translation: CASNLAGGFFHEQYF.

This rearrangement joins TRBV7-2 to TRBJ2-3; D is unclear. The CDR3 is 15 residues long. Between the trimmed V and J ends, which lost 0 bases and 2 bases, there was a span of 9 bases. CDR1 is SGHTA, CDR2 FQGNSA, per germline. CDR3 sequence (DNA): TGTGCCAGCAGCTTAGCGTATGGTACCACAGATACGCAGTATTTT. Its protein is CASSLAYGTTDTQYF.

This sequence joins TRBV9 and TRBJ1-1; tentatively, D is TRBD1 (5 bases). V was pared by 3 bases and J by 3 bases, with 12 bases between. Per the germline V gene, CDR1 is SGDLS and CDR2 is YYNGEE. This CDR3 contains 14 residues. CDR3 residues: CASSDQLGDTEAFF. CDR3 nucleotide sequence: TGTGCCAGCAGCGACCAACTGGGGGACACTGAAGCTTTCTTT.

The rearrangement links TRBV4-3 to TRBJ1-3, with D possibly matching TRBD1 (6 bases). This CDR3 is built from 15 residues. The germline V and J ends were trimmed by 1 base and 3 bases, with 10 bases remaining between them. Germline V lookup: CDR1 LGHNA, CDR2 YSLEER. The CDR3: CASSQADSYGNTIYF. CDR3 bases: TGCGCCAGCAGCCAAGCGGACAGCTATGGAAACACCATATATTTT.

The V and J genes are TRBV28 and TRBJ1-4; D ambiguous. CDR3 length equals 16 residues. CDR1 is MDHEN and CDR2 is SYDVKM in the germline V gene. V gave up 2 bases and J gave up 2 bases, with 12 bases separating them. Here the CDR3 DNA reads TGTGCCAGCAGTTTACGTGGCGTATGGACTAATGAAAAACTGTTTTTT. It specifies CASSLRGVWTNEKLFF.

The chain couples TRBV7-8 to TRBJ2-7; 7 bases align to TRBD2. The CDR3 is 13 residues long. Germline lookup yields CDR1 SGHVS and CDR2 FQNEAQ. V was pared by 4 bases and J by 12 bases, with 12 bases of the junction left unmatched. CDR3 sequence reads: CASSSASSGVRYF. The CDR3 coding sequence is TGTGCCAGCAGCTCCGCGTCTAGCGGTGTGCGGTACTTC. Using reference TRBV7-8 and TRBJ2-7 for the parts outside the CDR3, the full variable domain is GAGVSQSPRYKVAKRGQDVALRCDPISGHVSLFWYQQALGQGPEFLTYFQNEAQLDKSGLPSDRFFAERPEGSVSTLKIQRTQQEDSAVYLCASSSASSGVRYFGPGTRLTVT.

The CDR3 bases are TGTGCCAGCAGCGCGAACAGGGACGGAGGGAACATTCAGTACTTC. Translation gives CASSANRDGGNIQYF. The V call is TRBV2, the J call TRBJ2-4, with D perhaps matching TRBD1 or TRBD2 (6 bases each). Looked up from germline, CDR1 is SNHLY and CDR2 is FYNNEI. The CDR3 has 15 residues. V gave up 6 bases and J gave up 7 bases, with 19 bases separating them.

This clone was counted between two and nine times. The CDR3 nucleotides are TGCGCCAGCAGCCAAGTCCCGCGGGGGTACGAGCAGTACTTC. It codes for CASSQVPRGYEQYF. The rearrangement uses TRBV4-1 and TRBJ2-7; 7 nucleotides agree with TRBD2. CDR1 and CDR2 (germline): MGHRA, YSYEKL. This CDR3 has 14 residues. With 1 base clipped from V and 4 bases from J, the junction kept 4 bases outside the gene matches.

This chain uses TRBV4-1 with TRBJ1-2; TRBD1 matches at 9 bases. J lost 5 bases, V lost 6 bases, and 7 bases had no gene match. Germline CDR1 is MGHRA and CDR2 is YSYEKL. The CDR3 has 14 amino acids. CDR3 nucleotide sequence: TGCGCCAGCAGTTCAAACAGGGGGCGGTATGGCTACACCTTC. Encoded protein: CASSSNRGRYGYTF.

The chain has TRBV10-3 and TRBJ1-4, with D unclear. This CDR3 spans 14 amino acids. The germline V and J ends were trimmed by 3 bases and 0 bases, with 5 bases remaining between them. Germline V lookup: CDR1 ENHRY, CDR2 SYGVKD. Here the CDR3 DNA reads TGTGCCATCAGTGACAGTCCAACTAATGAAAAACTGTTTTTT. Protein sequence: CAISDSPTNEKLFF.

This clone came up once. V and J are TRBV28 and TRBJ1-2; TRBD1 agrees at 10 bases. The CDR3 has 13 amino acids. Trimming at V came to 7 bases and at J to 3 bases, leaving 2 bases not matched to a gene. Germline assignment: CDR1 MDHEN and CDR2 SYDVKM. The CDR3 protein is CASTDRGHYGYTF. The CDR3 nucleotides are TGTGCCAGCACCGACAGGGGGCACTATGGCTACACCTTC.

The chain is built from TRBV2 and TRBJ2-4; 9 bases align to TRBD2. Per germline, CDR1 SNHLY and CDR2 FYNNEI. The CDR3 has 13 amino acids. V dropped 7 bases and J dropped 10; count of bases not matched to a gene: 8. CDR3 nucleotides: TGTGCCAGCACCCAGAGACTAGCGGATATTCAGTACTTC. This sequence encodes CASTQRLADIQYF.

The chain uses TRBV4-3 and TRBJ1-4; weak D call: TRBD1 (6 bases). The CDR3 has 16 residues. Germline V gene lookup returns CDR1 LGHNA and CDR2 YSLEER. V lost 5 bases to trimming and J lost 7 bases, with 20 bases between them. This CDR3 is CASSDPMGAGSEKLFF. The CDR3 nucleotides read TGCGCCAGCAGCGACCCGATGGGGGCCGGTAGTGAAAAACTGTTTTTT.

This sequence joins TRBV13 and TRBJ1-5, with D hard to call. The CDR3 spans 12 residues. Germline V CDR1 and CDR2: PRHDT, FYEKMQ (reference sequence). Trimming removed 5 bases at V and 4 bases at J, with 6 bases between. The CDR3, as DNA: TGTGCCAGCAGCCGGGCGAATCAGCCCCAGCATTTT. This sequence encodes CASSRANQPQHF.

Only a few counts were recorded for this clone. The chain carries TRBV15 and TRBJ2-3, with 10 bases that match TRBD2. Trimming removed 0 bases from V and 1 base from J; junction bases left unmatched: 4. The germline gives CDR1 LNHNV, CDR2 YYDKDF (reference sequence). CDR3 length equals 17 residues. The CDR3 sequence: CATSREIGTSGTDTQYF. In nucleotides, the CDR3 is TGTGCCACCAGCAGAGAGATTGGGACTAGCGGCACAGATACGCAGTATTTT.

The CDR3 DNA reads as TGTGCCAGCAGTCTGACCCTTGTGGGGACTTCAGATACGCAGTATTTT. Translating it yields CASSLTLVGTSDTQYF. The V call is TRBV28, the J call TRBJ2-3; D might be TRBD2 (6 bases). The V and J ends lost 5 bases and 4 bases respectively, with 19 bases between them. Germline V gene lookup returns CDR1 MDHEN and CDR2 SYDVKM. This CDR3 has 16 residues.

This clone was seen more than once but under ten times. DNA of the CDR3: TGTGCCAGCAGCTTAGGGGGCACTGGGGCCAACGTCCTGACTTTC. Amino acids: CASSLGGTGANVLTF. V gene TRBV7-2 combines with J gene TRBJ2-6; a possible D gene is TRBD1 (5 bases). CDR3 length: 15 amino acids. CDR1 SGHTA and CDR2 FQGNSA come from the germline V gene. Trimming removed 1 base from V and 2 bases from J, with 6 bases in between. Together with reference TRBV7-2 and TRBJ2-6, the CDR3 gives the full variable domain: GAGVSQSPSNKVTEKGKDVELRCDPISGHTALYWYRQSLGQGLEFLIYFQGNSAPDKSGLPSDRFSAERTGGSVSTLTIQRTQQEDSAVYLCASSLGGTGANVLTFGAGSRLTVL.

V gene TRBV7-2 combines with J gene TRBJ2-5, with a weak D call TRBD2 (5 bases). The V end was cut by 1 base, the J end by 8 bases, with 8 bases between. Looked up from germline, CDR1 is SGHTA and CDR2 is FQGNSA. The CDR3 totals 12 residues. The CDR3 here is CASSLDGLTQYF. DNA for the CDR3: TGTGCCAGCAGCTTAGATGGACTCACCCAGTACTTC.

The genes are TRBV6-1 and TRBJ2-7; 9 bases map to TRBD1. Trimming removed 6 bases from V and 6 bases from J; junction bases left unmatched: 6. CDR1 is MNHNS and CDR2 is SASEGT in the germline V gene. The CDR3 contains 13 residues. Written as DNA, the CDR3 is TGTGCCAGCAGGGTTGGGACAGGGTTCGAGCAGTACTTC. Protein sequence: CASRVGTGFEQYF.

The CDR3: CASSLAYTGELFF. CDR3 nucleotide sequence: TGTGCCAGCAGTCTCGCTTACACCGGGGAGCTGTTTTTT. The chain carries TRBV27 and TRBJ2-2; no reliable D call. The length of the CDR3 is 13 residues. Germline CDR1 and CDR2: MNHEY and SMNVEV (reference sequence). Trimming left V 5 bases short and J 3 bases short, with 7 bases between.

This chain links TRBV18 with TRBJ2-7; either TRBD1 or TRBD2 may fit D (5 bases each). The CDR3 runs to 15 residues. V gave up 4 bases and J gave up 3 bases, with 16 bases separating them. Germline V CDR1 and CDR2: KGHSH, LQKENI. CDR3 nucleotide sequence: TGTGCCAGCTCACGGCCCAGTGGGACCTACTACGAGCAGTACTTC. Residues: CASSRPSGTYYEQYF.

CDR3 sequence: CASSLSGTGRNEKLFF. The CDR3 DNA reads TGTGCCAGCAGTCTCTCGGGGACCGGGCGGAATGAAAAACTGTTTTTT. The genes are TRBV27 and TRBJ1-4; weak D call: TRBD1 (5 bases). CDR1 and CDR2 from the germline V gene are MNHEY and SMNVEV (reference sequence). CDR3 length: 16 amino acids. Trimming left V 5 bases short and J 5 bases short, with 18 bases between.

This clone was picked up one time. The chain is built from TRBV14 and TRBJ2-7; possible D gene TRBD2, 6 bases. CDR3 length equals 15 residues. The germline V and J ends were trimmed by 1 base and 0 bases, with 10 bases remaining between them. Germline CDR1 SGHDN, CDR2 FVKESK. This CDR3 is CASSQGRDSSYEQYF. Written as DNA, the CDR3 is TGTGCCAGCAGCCAAGGTAGGGACTCCTCCTACGAGCAGTACTTC. Drawing the rest from reference TRBV14 and TRBJ2-7, the complete variable domain is EAGVTQFPSHSVIEKGQTVTLRCDPISGHDNLYWYRRVMGKEIKFLLHFVKESKQDESGMPNNRFLAERTGGTYSTLKVQPAELEDSGVYFCASSQGRDSSYEQYFGPGTRLTVT.

The CDR3 coding sequence is TGCGCCAGCAGCTTGGAAGGGGCGGGCGCGGGAGGGTACGAGCAGTACTTC. Translation: CASSLEGAGAGGYEQYF. The chain has TRBV5-1 and TRBJ2-7, with 9 bases fitting TRBD2. Germline V lookup: CDR1 SGHRS, CDR2 YFSETQ. CDR3 length equals 17 residues. Trimming cost V 0 bases and J 4 bases; bases outside gene matches: 11.

V usage is TRBV11-2 and J usage is TRBJ2-2, with D uncertain. There are 15 residues in the CDR3. Trimming took 3 bases from V and 3 from J, leaving 11 bases between them. Germline V lookup: CDR1 SGHAT, CDR2 FQNNGV. The CDR3 region has the DNA TGTGCCAGCAGCTTTCCCGGAGCGTACACCGGGGAGCTGTTTTTT. It yields the protein CASSFPGAYTGELFF. The full variable domain, its missing parts supplied by reference TRBV11-2 and TRBJ2-2, is EAGVAQSPRYKIIEKRQSVAFWCNPISGHATLYWYQQILGQGPKLLIQFQNNGVVDDSQLPKDRFSAERLKGVDSTLKIQPAKLEDSAVYLCASSFPGAYTGELFFGEGSRLTVL.